This T cell receptor beta chain stems from a study of control samples from healthy donors and cancer patients (dated by TCRdb to about 2020). Concerning this clone itself: It has no known antigen specificity. No much larger clone exists at a distance of one base, and base qualities are not known.

The library was prepared using the immunoSEQ multiplex PCR assay. The clones in this table, taken by TCRdb from immuneACCESS, are in-frame only. Not every clone is retained; where verified, under half of the shortfall comes from an unresolved V gene, and the cause of the rest is unknown. In all, the sample holds around 99,000 clones, and around 88% of those were seen once. Roughly a sixth of the sample is in the top ten clones. V and J are truncated by 4 bases and 5 bases respectively, leaving an intervening sequence of 17 bases. Reading from cysteine to phenylalanine, the CDR3 counts 16 amino acids. Only the CDR3 DNA stays, 48 bases, in frame from base 1. CDR1 and CDR2 are read off the germline V gene as KGHDR and SFDVKD.

The clonotype comes from a woman aged 45-59 years in good health. Recombination linked TRBV24-1 to TRBJ2-1, with an unclear D gene assignment. Sequencing was done on a sample of blood. For the CDR3, the sequence is CATSEPRWEFDNEQFF. The nucleotide sequence is given as TGTGCCACCAGTGAACCCCGGTGGGAATTTGACAATGAGCAGTTCTTC.